This TCR beta chain was identified during a study of T-cell reconstitution after alpha-beta-depleted transplantation in children. CDR3 size: 15 residues. Trimming took 5 bases from V and 2 from J, leaving 19 bases between them. Germline V gives CDR1 DFQATT, CDR2 SNEGSKA (reference sequence). Library preparation (for TCRbeta) was performed with unique molecular identifiers. TCRdb reprocessed the PCR reads via MiXCR and lists one record per CDR3 protein. Among about 540,000 distinct CDR3 sequences listed, around 20% were seen once. Sequenced material: PBMCs from the stem cell graft donor, taken from the stem cell graft. The chain combines TRBV20-1 with TRBJ2-7; weak D call: TRBD1 (6 bases). The source of this sequence is a human donor who donated a stem cell graft to a child with acute lymphoblastic leukemia. The CDR3 here is CSASPLRGRPYEQYF. CDR3 in DNA: TGCAGTGCTTCTCCCCTCAGGGGTCGCCCCTACGAGCAGTACTTC.